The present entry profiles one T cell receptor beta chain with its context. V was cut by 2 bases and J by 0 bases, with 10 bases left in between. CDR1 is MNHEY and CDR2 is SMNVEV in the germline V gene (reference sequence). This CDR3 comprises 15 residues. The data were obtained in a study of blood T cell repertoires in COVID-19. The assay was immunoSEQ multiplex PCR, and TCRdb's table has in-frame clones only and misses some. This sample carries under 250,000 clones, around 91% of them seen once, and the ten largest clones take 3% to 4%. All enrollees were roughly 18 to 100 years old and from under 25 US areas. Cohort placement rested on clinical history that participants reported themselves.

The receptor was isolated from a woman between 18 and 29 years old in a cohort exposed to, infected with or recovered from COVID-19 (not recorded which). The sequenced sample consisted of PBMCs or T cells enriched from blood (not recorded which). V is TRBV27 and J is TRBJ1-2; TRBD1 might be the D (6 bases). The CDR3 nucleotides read TGTGCCAGCAGTTTAGATCAGGGGACTAACTATGGCTACACCTTC. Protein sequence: CASSLDQGTNYGYTF.